The 9 T cell receptor beta chains in this list originate from one sample, sequenced in a study of blood T cell repertoires in COVID-19. The repertoire was sequenced with immunoSEQ multiplex PCR; TCRdb's copy has only in-frame clones and lacks some. The sample lists around 260,000 clones, approximately 88% seen once, with 10% to 13% in the top ten. Sequences were obtained from peripheral blood. These receptors came from a woman in her 70s with COVID-19, enrolled during active disease.

This chain joins TRBV7-2 and TRBJ1-2, with D hard to call. The germline V and J ends were trimmed by 5 bases and 6 bases, with 13 bases remaining between them. CDR3 size: 13 residues. CDR1 and CDR2 (germline): SGHTA, FQGNSA. The CDR3 region is CASSPYMTNGYTF. The DNA of the CDR3 is TGTGCCAGCAGCCCCTACATGACTAATGGCTACACCTTC.

This clone was seen once. The genes are TRBV3-1 (or the pseudogene TRBV3-2) and TRBJ2-5; 8 nucleotides line up with TRBD1. The CDR3 spans 13 residues. Per the germline V gene, CDR1 is LGHDT and CDR2 is YNNKEL (reference sequence). V was clipped by 4 bases and J by 4 bases; unmatched bases: 2. The CDR3 sequence is CASSLQGAETQYF. CDR3 in DNA: TGTGCCAGCAGCCTTCAGGGGGCAGAGACCCAGTACTTC.

On this clone: The sample holds other DNA sequences that translate to the same CDR3. The chain carries TRBV30 and TRBJ1-5; TRBD1 aligns across 9 bases. The CDR3 loop spans 13 amino acids. Germline loops: CDR1 GTSNPN, CDR2 SVGIG (reference sequence). V lost 1 base and J lost 5; bases outside the gene matches: 0. The CDR3 nucleotides are TGTGCCTGGAGTGGGGACAGGGATCAGCCCCAGCATTTT. Translating gives CAWSGDRDQPQHF.

The chain couples TRBV3-1 (or the pseudogene TRBV3-2) to TRBJ2-6; possible D gene TRBD2, 5 bases. The CDR3 loop spans 16 amino acids. Germline loops: CDR1 LGHDT, CDR2 YNNKEL (reference sequence). The germline V and J ends were trimmed by 1 base and 4 bases, with 11 bases remaining between them. The CDR3, as DNA: TGTGCCAGCAGCCAAGGGACTGGAGGAGGGGCCAACGTCCTGACTTTC. This gives the protein CASSQGTGGGANVLTF.

This clone was observed once. The J gene is TRBJ2-2, the V gene TRBV7-8, with D possibly TRBD2 on 5 matching bases. This CDR3 has 16 amino acids. V lost 5 bases, J lost 1 base, and 14 bases lay in between. The germline gives CDR1 SGHVS, CDR2 FQNEAQ. CDR3 bases: TGTGCCAGCAGCCCAGACCTAGCCGAGAACACCGGGGAGCTGTTTTTT. This codes for CASSPDLAENTGELFF.

The chain recombines TRBV4-1 with TRBJ1-5, with TRBD1 as a possible D gene (6 bases). Germline values: CDR1 MGHRA, CDR2 YSYEKL. This CDR3 region has 17 residues. The V end lost 2 bases, the J end lost 1 base, and 15 bases lay between the germline ends. CDR3 DNA sequence: TGCGCCAGCAGCCAACTCTTGGGGGGGGCAAGCAATCAGCCCCAGCATTTT. It yields the protein CASSQLLGGASNQPQHF.

This clone was counted a few times. CDR3 region: CAIAVAGEETQYF. CDR3 in DNA: TGTGCCATCGCGGTAGCGGGAGAAGAGACCCAGTACTTC. The genes are TRBV10-3 and TRBJ2-5; 9 nucleotides match TRBD2. The CDR3 spans 13 residues. After removal of 8 bases from V and 3 bases from J, the junction contained 4 bases not matched to a gene. CDR1 and CDR2 (germline): ENHRY, SYGVKD.

The CDR3, as DNA: TGTGCCAGCAGCCCTGAGACAGGGGGCAAAGGAAACACCATATATTTT. Translating it yields CASSPETGGKGNTIYF. The chain combines TRBV3-1 (or the pseudogene TRBV3-2) with TRBJ1-3; 10 bases agree with TRBD1. CDR3 length equals 16 residues. In germline, CDR1 is LGHDT, CDR2 YNNKEL (reference sequence). Trimming removed 4 bases from V and 4 bases from J; junction bases left unmatched: 7.

The chain combines TRBV27 with TRBJ2-7, with 7 bases aligning to TRBD2. The germline V gene has CDR1 MNHEY and CDR2 SMNVEV (reference sequence). Germline trimming cut 4 bases from V and 2 bases from J; bases unmatched to any gene: 17. The CDR3 runs 18 residues. The CDR3: CASSSLKISGFFPYEQYF. CDR3 DNA sequence: TGTGCCAGCAGTTCACTTAAAATTAGCGGGTTCTTTCCCTACGAGCAGTACTTC.